One and the same sample provided the 27 T cell receptor beta chains below, sequenced in a study of shared clonotypes between healthy human individuals. Some clones are missing from TCRdb's copy, which holds only in-frame ones; the method was immunoSEQ multiplex PCR. The data contain about 980,000 clones, around three quarters of them singletons. What was sequenced was memory CD4+ T cells sorted from blood. Subset here: CD45RA-negative fraction. Source of these receptors: a man between 18 and 35 years old in good health.

This rearrangement joins TRBV7-6 to TRBJ2-3, with D unresolved. V was pared by 2 bases and J by 0 bases, with 15 bases between. The CDR3 contains 17 residues. Germline loops: CDR1 SGHVS, CDR2 FNYEAQ. The CDR3 reads CASSLNGPSASTDTQYF. In DNA form, the CDR3 reads TGTGCCAGCAGCTTAAATGGGCCCTCCGCTAGCACAGATACGCAGTATTTT.

The chain uses TRBV10-1 and TRBJ2-4; D gene unclear. The CDR3 runs 14 residues. Germline V lookup: CDR1 WNHNN, CDR2 SYGVQD (reference sequence). Trimming left V 0 bases short and J 3 bases short, with 6 bases between. The CDR3: CASSESGSKNIQYF. The DNA of the CDR3 is TGCGCCAGCAGTGAGTCGGGCAGCAAAAACATTCAGTACTTC.

This clone was observed a handful of times. Here the CDR3 DNA reads TGCGCCAGCAGCTTGGACTTGTTGGGGGCCTATGGCTACACCTTC. Its protein product is CASSLDLLGAYGYTF. The rearrangement uses TRBV5-1 and TRBJ1-2; D may be TRBD1 (6 bases). Germline V CDR1 and CDR2: SGHRS, YFSETQ. V was trimmed by 0 bases and J by 4 bases, leaving 13 bases between them. The CDR3 runs 15 residues.

This sequence joins TRBV5-6 and TRBJ1-6; D unresolved. This CDR3 has 15 amino acids. Looked up from germline, CDR1 is SGHDT and CDR2 is YYEEEE. V dropped 2 bases and J dropped 7 bases, with 13 bases sitting between them. CDR3 in amino acids: CASSFLDRDNSPLHF. In DNA form, the CDR3 reads TGTGCCAGCAGCTTTTTAGACCGAGACAATTCACCCCTCCACTTT.

The chain carries TRBV5-4 and TRBJ2-7; 9 nucleotides match TRBD1. This CDR3 has 14 residues. J lost 7 bases, V lost 4 bases, and 9 bases had no gene match. CDR1 and CDR2 from the germline V gene are SGHNT and YYREEE (reference sequence). This CDR3 is CASSQWDRVEEQYF. CDR3 sequence (DNA): TGTGCCAGCAGCCAATGGGACAGGGTAGAGGAGCAGTACTTC.

This clone was counted once. V is TRBV10-3 and J is TRBJ2-7; 10 positions match TRBD1. This CDR3 spans 14 amino acids. Unmatched junction bases numbered 7, after V lost 5 bases and J lost 6 bases. The germline V gene has CDR1 ENHRY and CDR2 SYGVKD. The CDR3 sequence: CAISTGTGEGEQYF. The CDR3 nucleotides read TGTGCCATCAGTACCGGGACAGGGGAAGGCGAGCAGTACTTC.

In the case of this clone: Other nucleotide sequences from this sample produce the same CDR3. V usage is TRBV7-2 and J usage is TRBJ1-5; D not certain. The ends were cut back, 3 bases at V and 2 bases at J, with 8 bases in the middle. CDR1 and CDR2 (germline): SGHTA, FQGNSA. This CDR3 comprises 14 residues. CDR3 sequence reads: CASSLRGGNQPQHF. The CDR3 DNA follows: TGTGCCAGCAGCTTGCGGGGTGGCAATCAGCCCCAGCATTTT.

The chain is built from TRBV5-4 and TRBJ2-2; 7 positions agree with TRBD2. V gave up 0 bases and J gave up 7 bases; unmatched junction bases: 3. The germline V gene has CDR1 SGHNT and CDR2 YYREEE (reference sequence). This CDR3 spans 14 amino acids. The DNA for the CDR3 is TGTGCCAGCAGCTTGGAACTAGCGAGCGGGGAGCTGTTTTTT. This codes for CASSLELASGELFF.

This clone showed up just a few times. V gene TRBV30 combines with J gene TRBJ1-1; D is unclear. The germline V and J ends were trimmed by 0 bases and 5 bases, with 16 bases remaining between them. In germline, CDR1 is GTSNPN, CDR2 SVGIG (reference sequence). This CDR3 is built from 15 residues. The CDR3 loop is CAWSVHPGGLTEAFF. The CDR3 bases are TGTGCCTGGAGTGTACATCCAGGCGGGTTGACTGAAGCTTTCTTT.

This clone was detected once. The chain has TRBV5-1 and TRBJ2-2, with D unclear. Per germline, CDR1 SGHRS and CDR2 YFSETQ. With 1 base removed from V and 0 bases from J, the gap between germline ends came to 7 bases. The CDR3 spans 15 residues. The CDR3 nucleotides are TGCGCCAGCAGCTTGTCGACCCCGAACACCGGGGAGCTGTTTTTT. This sequence encodes CASSLSTPNTGELFF.

The rearrangement links TRBV6-6 to TRBJ1-3; D remains unclear. The CDR3 spans 14 residues. V lost 8 bases and J 0 bases, leaving 11 bases between the germline ends. Germline CDR1 is MNHNY and CDR2 is SVGAGI (reference sequence). CDR3 sequence (DNA): TGTGCCAGCGCCTCAGAGAACTCTGGAAACACCATATATTTT. Its translation is CASASENSGNTIYF.

The J gene is TRBJ2-7, the V gene TRBV21-1. TRBV21-1 is shown as a pseudogene. This CDR3 region has 18 residues. The CDR3: CASSNPPGADSLDYEQYF. The CDR3 nucleotides read TGTGCCAGCAGCAATCCTCCGGGGGCGGACAGCTTAGACTACGAGCAGTACTTC.

The chain employs TRBV27 and TRBJ2-7, with D possibly being TRBD2 (5 bases). The CDR3 sequence is 13 residues long. The germline V and J ends were trimmed by 7 bases and 3 bases, with 13 bases remaining between them. Germline CDR1 is MNHEY and CDR2 is SMNVEV (reference sequence). CDR3 sequence (DNA): TGTGCCAGCAAGAGGGCCGGAGTCTACGAGCAGTACTTC. Its protein is CASKRAGVYEQYF.

J is TRBJ2-3 and V is TRBV5-1; perhaps TRBD2 as D (7 bases). The V and J ends lost 4 bases and 4 bases respectively, with 13 bases between them. Germline V gives CDR1 SGHRS, CDR2 YFSETQ. This CDR3 is built from 14 residues. The CDR3 loop reads CASSGGAEADTQYF. In nucleotides, the CDR3 is TGCGCCAGCAGCGGGGGGGCCGAGGCAGATACGCAGTATTTT. Using reference TRBV5-1 and TRBJ2-3 for the parts outside the CDR3, the full variable domain is KAGVTQTPRYLIKTRGQQVTLSCSPISGHRSVSWYQQTPGQGLQFLFEYFSETQRNKGNFPGRFSGRQFSNSRSEMNVSTLELGDSALYLCASSGGAEADTQYFGPGTRLTVL.

The chain joins TRBV5-6 to TRBJ1-5; no reliable D call. Germline CDR1 SGHDT, CDR2 YYEEEE. V was clipped by 0 bases and J by 6 bases, with 16 bases between them. The CDR3 extends over 16 amino acids. CDR3 coding DNA: TGTGCCAGCAGCTTGGCGTATGGAGGAAAGGGTCAGCCCCAGCATTTT. It encodes CASSLAYGGKGQPQHF.

The rearrangement links TRBV5-4 to TRBJ2-1; 8 nucleotides agree with TRBD1. Trimming took 2 bases from V and 4 from J; bases not matched to a gene: 2. Germline CDR1 is SGHNT and CDR2 is YYREEE (reference sequence). The CDR3 covers 14 residues. CDR3 sequence: CASSLTGGYNEQFF. CDR3 sequence (DNA): TGTGCCAGCAGCTTAACAGGGGGATACAATGAGCAGTTCTTC.

The rearrangement joins TRBV15 to TRBJ1-2; D is uncertain. V was shortened by 4 bases and J by 5 bases, with 11 bases between the two germline ends. Germline assignment: CDR1 LNHNV and CDR2 YYDKDF (reference sequence). The CDR3 covers 13 residues. CDR3 protein: CATSKTSQYGYTF. CDR3 nucleotides: TGTGCCACCAGCAAAACCAGTCAGTATGGCTACACCTTC. The variable domain in full, completed from reference TRBV15 and TRBJ1-2, reads DAMVIQNPRYQVTQFGKPVTLSCSQTLNHNVMYWYQQKSSQAPKLLFHYYDKDFNNEADTPDNFQSRRPNTSFCFLDIRSPGLGDTAMYLCATSKTSQYGYTFGSGTRLTVV.

The V and J genes are TRBV9 and TRBJ2-5, with D perhaps matching TRBD2 (5 bases). Germline CDR1 is SGDLS and CDR2 is YYNGEE. The CDR3 is 18 amino acids. V lost 3 bases and J lost 3, with 24 bases in between. The CDR3 nucleotides read TGTGCCAGCAGCGCTGAAGAGGGTTTGGGTAATTTGAAAGAGACCCAGTACTTC. Amino acid sequence: CASSAEEGLGNLKETQYF.

This chain connects TRBV7-9 to TRBJ1-1; D not certain. This CDR3 spans 15 amino acids. Germline assignment: CDR1 SEHNR and CDR2 FQNEAQ (reference sequence). Trimming took 1 base from V and 0 from J, leaving 9 bases between them. The chain's CDR3 is CASSLGGTLNTEAFF. For the CDR3, the DNA is TGTGCCAGCAGCTTAGGAGGTACTTTGAACACTGAAGCTTTCTTT.

CDR3 protein: CAISVGQGRGSGANVLTF. The CDR3 DNA follows: TGTGCCATCAGTGTTGGACAGGGGAGGGGATCTGGGGCCAACGTCCTGACTTTC. This sequence joins TRBV10-3 and TRBJ2-6; 9 nucleotides match TRBD1. CDR3 length equals 18 residues. Germline V CDR1 and CDR2: ENHRY, SYGVKD. V lost 4 bases to trimming and J lost 1 base; unmatched junction nucleotides: 8.

As to this clone: This specimen includes other DNA sequences encoding the same CDR3. This chain connects TRBV7-2 to TRBJ2-6, with D possibly being TRBD1 or TRBD2 (5 bases each). V was clipped by 3 bases and J by 2 bases, with 8 bases between them. The CDR3 length is 15 residues. The germline CDR1 and CDR2 sequences are SGHTA and FQGNSA. CDR3 region: CASSFGGTGANVLTF. CDR3 in DNA: TGTGCCAGCAGCTTTGGGGGTACTGGGGCCAACGTCCTGACTTTC.

The CDR3 coding sequence is TGTGCCAGCTCACTGAGACTAGCGGGAGGGAACGAGCAGTACTTC. This gives the protein CASSLRLAGGNEQYF. The rearrangement links TRBV18 to TRBJ2-7; 14 nucleotides align to TRBD2. The germline V gene encodes CDR1 KGHSH and CDR2 LQKENI. Unmatched junction bases numbered 4, after V lost 4 bases and J lost 5 bases. CDR3 length: 15 amino acids.

This chain joins TRBV6-1 and TRBJ2-2; tentative D call: TRBD2 (5 bases). This CDR3 is 15 amino acids long. Per the germline V gene, CDR1 is MNHNS and CDR2 is SASEGT. Deletions cut 8 bases from V and 1 base from J, with 14 bases between. This CDR3 reads CASRAAQLNTGELFF. The CDR3 DNA is TGTGCCAGCCGAGCGGCACAACTGAACACCGGGGAGCTGTTTTTT.

This clone has only a few counts. V gene TRBV5-1 combines with J gene TRBJ2-2; possibly TRBD2 for D (5 bases). CDR3 length: 14 residues. Trimming took off 3 bases at V and 6 bases at J, with 12 bases between the two ends. From germline, CDR1 is SGHRS and CDR2 YFSETQ. CDR3 sequence: CASSSTPGAGELFF. The CDR3 bases are TGCGCCAGCAGCTCCACTCCCGGGGCCGGGGAGCTGTTTTTT.

The CDR3 loop is CASSFRTGTEAFF. CDR3 bases: TGCGCCAGCAGCTTTCGGACAGGGACTGAAGCTTTCTTT. This sequence joins TRBV5-1 and TRBJ1-1; 8 nucleotides align to TRBD1. This CDR3 has 13 amino acids. Germline V gives CDR1 SGHRS, CDR2 YFSETQ. Germline trimming cut 2 bases from V and 5 bases from J; bases unmatched to any gene: 2.

This chain connects TRBV18 to TRBJ2-3; D possibly matches TRBD1 or TRBD2 (6 bases each). Trimming pared 4 bases from V and 0 bases from J, leaving 14 bases between. Germline V CDR1 and CDR2: KGHSH, LQKENI. The CDR3 loop spans 16 amino acids. CDR3 loop: CASSRPGGPSTDTQYF. The CDR3 region has the DNA TGTGCCAGCTCACGCCCCGGGGGCCCTAGCACAGATACGCAGTATTTT.

This clone was found a few times. CDR3 coding DNA: TGTGCCAGCAGCTTGGCCCTTCCCGGAGATACGCAGTATTTT. Its translation is CASSLALPGDTQYF. The chain has TRBV5-6 and TRBJ2-3; D unresolved. With 0 bases removed from V and 5 bases from J, the gap between germline ends came to 10 bases. The germline CDR1 and CDR2 sequences are SGHDT and YYEEEE. The CDR3 covers 14 residues.